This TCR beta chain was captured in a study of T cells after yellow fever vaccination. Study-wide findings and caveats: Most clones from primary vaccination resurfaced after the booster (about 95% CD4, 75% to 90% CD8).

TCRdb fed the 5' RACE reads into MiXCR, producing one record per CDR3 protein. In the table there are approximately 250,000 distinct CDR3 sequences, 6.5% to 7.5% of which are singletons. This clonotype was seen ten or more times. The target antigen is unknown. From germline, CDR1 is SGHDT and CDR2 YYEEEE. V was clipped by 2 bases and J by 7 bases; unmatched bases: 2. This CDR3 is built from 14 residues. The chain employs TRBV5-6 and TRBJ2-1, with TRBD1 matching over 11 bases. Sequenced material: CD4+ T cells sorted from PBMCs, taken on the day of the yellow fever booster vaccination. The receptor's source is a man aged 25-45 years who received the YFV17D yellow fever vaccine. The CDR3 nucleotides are TGTGCCAGCAGCTTCGGACAGGGGGCGAATGAGCAGTTCTTC. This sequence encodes CASSFGQGANEQFF.